The source of this T cell receptor (beta chain) is a study of blood T cell repertoires in COVID-19. As for the study in general: T cells, B-cell-depleted T cells, or PBMCs provided the cDNA or gDNA that served as material.

V was trimmed by 4 bases and J by 0 bases, leaving 13 bases between them. There are 16 residues in the CDR3. The germline CDR1 and CDR2 sequences are LNHDA and SQIVND (reference sequence). Recruitment covered under 25 US areas and drew participants whose ages spanned 18 to 89 years. Two negative PCRs, clearance, or symptom resolution were required of recovered Cohort 3 donors. Measured with immunoSEQ multiplex PCR; TCRdb has only the in-frame clones, and not every one. The sample consists of roughly 200,000 clones, about 81% of them appearing once. This sequence was found in a middle-aged man who had recovered from COVID-19. This chain uses TRBV19 with TRBJ2-1, with D hard to call. Sample: PBMCs or T cells enriched from blood (not recorded which). CDR3 protein: CASSRSPGSSYNEQFF. The CDR3 DNA sequence: TGTGCCAGTAGTAGGAGTCCGGGTAGCTCCTACAATGAGCAGTTCTTC.